Shown below are 14 T cell receptor beta chains from a single sample sequenced in a study of cytomegalovirus exposure and HLA in healthy donors. Repertoires were generated with immunoSEQ multiplex PCR, while TCRdb's copy carries only in-frame clones and drops some. The data hold 250,000 or so clones, with roughly nine tenths observed a single time. Sequenced input: PBMCs. Every receptor here comes from a man between 18 and 35 years old in good health and CMV-seropositive.

The V call is TRBV9, the J call TRBJ2-3, with D uncertain. This CDR3 comprises 15 residues. Germline V gives CDR1 SGDLS, CDR2 YYNGEE. The V and J ends lost 4 bases and 2 bases respectively, with 14 bases between them. CDR3 DNA: TGTGCCAGCAGCCTTTGGGGTAGAGACACAGATACGCAGTATTTT. Protein product: CASSLWGRDTDTQYF.

This clone occurred a few times. The CDR3 is CASSSWDREDTF. The CDR3 nucleotides are TGTGCCAGCAGCTCTTGGGACAGGGAGGACACCTTC. The chain links TRBV5-4 to TRBJ1-2, with 9 bases fitting TRBD1. With V trimmed by 3 bases and J by 12 bases, 6 bases remained unmatched. The CDR3 spans 12 residues. Germline CDR1 and CDR2: SGHNT and YYREEE (reference sequence).

The J gene is TRBJ2-5, the V gene TRBV19, with a tentative D call TRBD1 (6 bases). The V gene lost 1 base and the J gene lost 5 bases, with 11 bases spanning the gap. From germline, CDR1 is LNHDA and CDR2 SQIVND (reference sequence). The CDR3 runs 14 residues. CDR3 coding DNA: TGTGCCAGTAGTATAGTACAGGGATGGGAGACCCAGTACTTC. Translation: CASSIVQGWETQYF.

The rearrangement uses TRBV29-1 and TRBJ2-5; 9 bases fit TRBD1. The V gene end was trimmed by 7 bases and the J gene end by 5 bases; junction bases not matched to a gene: 8. The CDR3 sequence is 13 residues long. Germline V gives CDR1 SQVTM, CDR2 ANQGSEA. The CDR3 DNA reads TGCAGCGCTCGACAGGGGGTACGGGAGACCCAGTACTTC. Amino acids: CSARQGVRETQYF.

The V gene is TRBV25-1, the J gene TRBJ2-2; 7 nucleotides agree with TRBD2. Germline assignment: CDR1 MGHDK and CDR2 SYGVNS. Trimming took 4 bases from V and 0 from J; bases not matched to a gene: 5. This CDR3 spans 16 amino acids. The CDR3 nucleotides are TGTGCCAGCAGTGGACGTGCGGGGGCGAACACCGGGGAGCTGTTTTTT. Its translation is CASSGRAGANTGELFF.

The V call is TRBV18, the J call TRBJ2-1; maybe TRBD2 (6 bases). V lost 3 bases and J lost 6, with 15 bases in between. The CDR3 extends over 15 amino acids. Germline V gene data show CDR1 as KGHSH and CDR2 as LQKENI. The CDR3 region is CASSPSGPTSNEQFF. CDR3 in DNA: TGTGCCAGCTCACCTAGCGGACCCACGTCCAATGAGCAGTTCTTC.

The CDR3 here is CATSRELGDQPQHF. The CDR3 nucleotides are TGTGCCACCAGCAGAGAGTTAGGGGATCAGCCCCAGCATTTT. The chain links TRBV15 to TRBJ1-5; D may be TRBD1 (5 bases). Germline V lookup: CDR1 LNHNV, CDR2 YYDKDF (reference sequence). V was shortened by 0 bases and J by 5 bases, with 8 bases between the two germline ends. The CDR3 totals 14 residues.

CDR3 residues: CASSLTETVAYEQYF. CDR3 DNA: TGTGCCAGCAGTTTAACCGAGACGGTGGCCTACGAGCAGTACTTC. This rearrangement joins TRBV27 to TRBJ2-7; no definite D call. V shed 2 bases and J shed 2 bases, with 13 bases lying between them. The CDR3 spans 15 residues. From germline, CDR1 is MNHEY and CDR2 SMNVEV (reference sequence).

This clone was picked up one time. V gene TRBV11-1 combines with J gene TRBJ2-3; D gene uncertain. Per the germline V gene, CDR1 is SGHAT and CDR2 is FQDESV (reference sequence). Trimming took 4 bases from V and 4 from J, leaving 3 bases between them. This CDR3 spans 11 amino acids. CDR3 region: CASSSSDTQYF. As DNA, the CDR3 is TGTGCCAGCAGCTCTTCAGATACGCAGTATTTT. Full variable domain (rest looked up from reference TRBV11-1 and TRBJ2-3): EAEVAQSPRYKITEKSQAVAFWCDPISGHATLYWYRQILGQGPELLVQFQDESVVDDSQLPKDRFSAERLKGVDSTLKIQPAELGDSAMYLCASSSSDTQYFGPGTRLTVL.

The chain carries TRBV5-1 and TRBJ1-5, with D possibly being TRBD1 (6 bases). CDR3 length equals 13 residues. Trimming removed 4 bases at V and 9 bases at J, with 14 bases between. Germline loops: CDR1 SGHRS, CDR2 YFSETQ. CDR3 amino acids: CASSLNLQGPQHF. The CDR3 DNA sequence: TGCGCCAGCAGCCTTAACTTACAGGGGCCCCAGCATTTT.

This chain links TRBV5-1 with TRBJ2-5, with D possibly being TRBD1 (5 bases). Trimming cost V 0 bases and J 5 bases, with 11 bases left between them. This CDR3 region has 14 residues. The germline CDR1 and CDR2 sequences are SGHRS and YFSETQ. CDR3 bases: TGCGCCAGCAGCTTGGAGGGGCGCCGGGAGACCCAGTACTTC. As protein: CASSLEGRRETQYF. Full variable domain (remainder filled in from reference TRBV5-1 and TRBJ2-5): KAGVTQTPRYLIKTRGQQVTLSCSPISGHRSVSWYQQTPGQGLQFLFEYFSETQRNKGNFPGRFSGRQFSNSRSEMNVSTLELGDSALYLCASSLEGRRETQYFGPGTRLLVL.

This clone came up once. The CDR3: CASSFFARGRGEKLFF. CDR3 nucleotides: TGTGCCAGCAGTTTCTTCGCCAGGGGGCGAGGTGAAAAACTGTTTTTT. V and J are TRBV6-5 and TRBJ1-4; 8 positions match TRBD1. This CDR3 is 16 amino acids long. With V trimmed by 4 bases and J by 7 bases, 11 bases remained unmatched. The germline gives CDR1 MNHEY, CDR2 SVGAGI.

The chain uses TRBV4-3 and TRBJ2-4, with D perhaps TRBD2 (5 bases). Trimming removed 3 bases at V and 0 bases at J, with 9 bases between. This CDR3 contains 15 residues. Looked up from germline, CDR1 is LGHNA and CDR2 is YSLEER. The CDR3 coding sequence is TGCGCCAGCAGCCAGAGAGCGGCAGCCAAAAACATTCAGTACTTC. Translating it yields CASSQRAAAKNIQYF.

The chain couples TRBV27 to TRBJ2-2; 7 nucleotides agree with TRBD2. This CDR3 is 15 amino acids long. The V and J ends lost 5 bases and 5 bases, in that order; junction bases with no gene match: 8. The V gene's germline CDR1 is MNHEY and CDR2 SMNVEV (reference sequence). The CDR3 sequence is CASSLVPGGTGELFF. DNA for the CDR3: TGTGCCAGCAGTCTCGTCCCCGGGGGGACCGGGGAGCTGTTTTTT.